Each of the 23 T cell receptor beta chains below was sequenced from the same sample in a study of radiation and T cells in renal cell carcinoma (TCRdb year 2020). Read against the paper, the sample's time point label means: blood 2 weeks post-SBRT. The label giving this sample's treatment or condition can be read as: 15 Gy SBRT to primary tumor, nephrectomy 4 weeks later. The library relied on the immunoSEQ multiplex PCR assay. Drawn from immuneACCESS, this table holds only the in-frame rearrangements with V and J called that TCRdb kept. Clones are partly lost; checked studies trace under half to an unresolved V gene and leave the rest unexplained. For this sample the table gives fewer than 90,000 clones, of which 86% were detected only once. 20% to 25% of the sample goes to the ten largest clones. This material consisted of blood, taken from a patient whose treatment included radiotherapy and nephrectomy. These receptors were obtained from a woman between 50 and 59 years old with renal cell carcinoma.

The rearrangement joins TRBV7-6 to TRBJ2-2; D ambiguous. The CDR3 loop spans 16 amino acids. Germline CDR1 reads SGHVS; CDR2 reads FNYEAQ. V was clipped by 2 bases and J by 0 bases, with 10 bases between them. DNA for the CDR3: TGTGCCAGCAGCTTATGGGCAGATACGAACACCGGGGAGCTGTTTTTT. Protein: CASSLWADTNTGELFF.

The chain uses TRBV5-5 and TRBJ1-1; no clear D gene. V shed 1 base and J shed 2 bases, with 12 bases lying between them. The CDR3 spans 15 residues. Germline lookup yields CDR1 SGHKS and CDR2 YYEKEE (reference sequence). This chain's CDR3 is CASSLLRGRNTEAFF. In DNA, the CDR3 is TGTGCCAGCAGCTTGCTACGCGGCAGAAACACTGAAGCTTTCTTT.

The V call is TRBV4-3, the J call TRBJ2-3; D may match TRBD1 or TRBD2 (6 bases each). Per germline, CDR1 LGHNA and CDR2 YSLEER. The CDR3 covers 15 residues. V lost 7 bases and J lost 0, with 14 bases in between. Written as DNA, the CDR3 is TGCGCCAGCAAGTCGGGGGCCTCTAGCACAGATACGCAGTATTTT. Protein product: CASKSGASSTDTQYF.

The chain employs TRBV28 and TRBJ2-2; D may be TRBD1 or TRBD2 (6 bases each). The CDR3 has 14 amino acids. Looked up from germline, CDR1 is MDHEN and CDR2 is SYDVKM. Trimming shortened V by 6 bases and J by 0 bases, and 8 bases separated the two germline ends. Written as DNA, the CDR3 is TGTGCCAGCAGAAGGGGGGCGAACACCGGGGAGCTGTTTTTT. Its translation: CASRRGANTGELFF. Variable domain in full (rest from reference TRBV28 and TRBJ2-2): DVKVTQSSRYLVKRTGEKVFLECVQDMDHENMFWYRQDPGLGLRLIYFSYDVKMKEKGDIPEGYSVSREKKERFSLILESASTNQTSMYLCASRRGANTGELFFGEGSRLTVL.

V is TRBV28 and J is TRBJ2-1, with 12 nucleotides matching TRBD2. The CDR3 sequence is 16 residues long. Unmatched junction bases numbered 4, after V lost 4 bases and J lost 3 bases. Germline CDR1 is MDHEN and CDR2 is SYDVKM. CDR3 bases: TGTGCCAGCAGTTCCGGACTAGCGGGGATCTACAATGAGCAGTTCTTC. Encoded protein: CASSSGLAGIYNEQFF.

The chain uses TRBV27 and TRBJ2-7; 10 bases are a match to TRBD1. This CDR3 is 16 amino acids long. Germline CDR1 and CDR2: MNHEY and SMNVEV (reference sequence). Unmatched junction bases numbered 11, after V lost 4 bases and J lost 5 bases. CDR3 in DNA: TGTGCCAGCAGTTCGGTGGCGGGACAGGGGTTTAACGAGCAGTACTTC. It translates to CASSSVAGQGFNEQYF.

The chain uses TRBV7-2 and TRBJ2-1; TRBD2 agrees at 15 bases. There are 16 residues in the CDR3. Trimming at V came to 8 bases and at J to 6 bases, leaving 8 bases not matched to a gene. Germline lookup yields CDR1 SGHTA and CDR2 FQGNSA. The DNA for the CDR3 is TGTGCCAGCGCTCGGACTAGCGGGGGGGAACTCAATGAGCAGTTCTTC. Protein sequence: CASARTSGGELNEQFF.

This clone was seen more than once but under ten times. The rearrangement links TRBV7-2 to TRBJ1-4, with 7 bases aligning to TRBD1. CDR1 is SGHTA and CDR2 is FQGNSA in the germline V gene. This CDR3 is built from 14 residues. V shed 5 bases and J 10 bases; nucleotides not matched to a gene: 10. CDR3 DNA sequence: TGTGCCAGCAGCCCCCGACAGGGAGAAGGAAAACTGTTTTTT. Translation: CASSPRQGEGKLFF.

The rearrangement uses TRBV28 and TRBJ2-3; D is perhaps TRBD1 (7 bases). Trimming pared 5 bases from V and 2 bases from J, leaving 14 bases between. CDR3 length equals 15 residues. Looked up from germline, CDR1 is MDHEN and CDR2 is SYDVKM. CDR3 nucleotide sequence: TGTGCCAGCAGTCGACAGGGAGGTAACACAGATACGCAGTATTTT. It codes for CASSRQGGNTDTQYF. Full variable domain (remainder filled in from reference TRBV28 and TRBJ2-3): DVKVTQSSRYLVKRTGEKVFLECVQDMDHENMFWYRQDPGLGLRLIYFSYDVKMKEKGDIPEGYSVSREKKERFSLILESASTNQTSMYLCASSRQGGNTDTQYFGPGTRLTVL.

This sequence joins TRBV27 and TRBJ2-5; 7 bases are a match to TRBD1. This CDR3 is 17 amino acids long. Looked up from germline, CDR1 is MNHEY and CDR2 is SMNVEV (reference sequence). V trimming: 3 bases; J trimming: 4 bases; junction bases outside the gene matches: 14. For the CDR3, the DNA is TGTGCCAGCAGTTTCAGCGTAAGGGACAGTATTATAGAGACCCAGTACTTC. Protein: CASSFSVRDSIIETQYF.

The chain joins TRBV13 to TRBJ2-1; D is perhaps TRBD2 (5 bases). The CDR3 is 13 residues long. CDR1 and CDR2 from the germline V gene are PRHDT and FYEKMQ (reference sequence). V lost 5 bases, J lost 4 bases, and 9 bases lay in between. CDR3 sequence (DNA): TGTGCCAGCAGCGCAGCGGATTACAATGAGCAGTTCTTC. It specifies CASSAADYNEQFF. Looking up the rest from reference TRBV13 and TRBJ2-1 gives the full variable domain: AAGVIQSPRHLIKEKRETATLKCYPIPRHDTVYWYQQGPGQDPQFLISFYEKMQSDKGSIPDRFSAQQFSDYHSELNMSSLELGDSALYFCASSAADYNEQFFGPGTRLTVL.

The CDR3 reads CASSQPHEDTEAFF. The CDR3, as DNA: TGTGCCAGCAGTCAGCCCCATGAGGACACTGAAGCTTTCTTT. V and J are TRBV28 and TRBJ1-1, with D hard to call. The ends were cut back, 5 bases at V and 3 bases at J, with 13 bases in the middle. Per germline, CDR1 MDHEN and CDR2 SYDVKM. This CDR3 is built from 14 residues.

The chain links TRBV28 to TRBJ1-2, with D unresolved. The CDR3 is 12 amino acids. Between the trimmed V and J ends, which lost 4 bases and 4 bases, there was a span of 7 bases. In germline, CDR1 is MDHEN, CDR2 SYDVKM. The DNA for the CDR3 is TGTGCCAGCAGTTCTAATACCTATGGCTACACCTTC. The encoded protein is CASSSNTYGYTF.

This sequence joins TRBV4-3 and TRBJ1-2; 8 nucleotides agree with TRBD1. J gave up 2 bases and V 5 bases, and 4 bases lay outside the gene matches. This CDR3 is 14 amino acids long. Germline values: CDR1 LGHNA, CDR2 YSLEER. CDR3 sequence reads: CASSKGQANYGYTF. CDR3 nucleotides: TGCGCCAGCAGCAAGGGACAGGCGAACTATGGCTACACCTTC.

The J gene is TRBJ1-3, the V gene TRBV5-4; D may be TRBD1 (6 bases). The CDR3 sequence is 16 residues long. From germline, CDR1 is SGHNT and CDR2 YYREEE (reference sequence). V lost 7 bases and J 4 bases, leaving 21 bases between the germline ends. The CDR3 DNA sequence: TGTGCCAGCCAGGATGCGGGGGGGCGATCCGGAAACACCATATATTTT. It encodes CASQDAGGRSGNTIYF.

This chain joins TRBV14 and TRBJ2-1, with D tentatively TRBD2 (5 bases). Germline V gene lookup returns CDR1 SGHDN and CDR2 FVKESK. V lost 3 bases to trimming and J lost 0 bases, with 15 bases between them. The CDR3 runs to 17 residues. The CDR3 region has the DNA TGTGCCAGCAGCCAGCTCCCAAGCGGAAGCTCCTACAATGAGCAGTTCTTC. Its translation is CASSQLPSGSSYNEQFF.

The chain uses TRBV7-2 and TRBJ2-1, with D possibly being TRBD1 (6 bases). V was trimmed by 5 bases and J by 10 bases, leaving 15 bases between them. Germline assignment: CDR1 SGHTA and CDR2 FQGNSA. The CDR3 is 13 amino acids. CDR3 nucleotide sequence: TGTGCCAGCAGCCTCCAGGGACATAGAGAGCAGTTCTTC. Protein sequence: CASSLQGHREQFF.

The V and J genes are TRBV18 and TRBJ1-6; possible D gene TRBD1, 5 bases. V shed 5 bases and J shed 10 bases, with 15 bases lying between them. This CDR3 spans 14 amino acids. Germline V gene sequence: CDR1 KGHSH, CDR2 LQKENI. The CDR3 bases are TGTGCCAGCTCAGGAGCAGGGAAGAACTCACCCCTCCACTTT. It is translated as CASSGAGKNSPLHF.

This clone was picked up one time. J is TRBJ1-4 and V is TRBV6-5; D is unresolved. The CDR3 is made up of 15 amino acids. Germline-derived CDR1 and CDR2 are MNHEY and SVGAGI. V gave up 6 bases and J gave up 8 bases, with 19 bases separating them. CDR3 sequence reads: CASRRNELGGEKLFF. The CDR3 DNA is TGTGCCAGCAGGCGTAACGAATTGGGTGGGGAAAAACTGTTTTTT.

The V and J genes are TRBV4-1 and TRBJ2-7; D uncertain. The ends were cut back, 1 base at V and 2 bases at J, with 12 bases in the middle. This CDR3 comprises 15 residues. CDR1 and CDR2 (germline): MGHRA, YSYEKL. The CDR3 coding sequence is TGCGCCAGCAGCCAAGGGTCCGCCCTGCCCTACGAGCAGTACTTC. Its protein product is CASSQGSALPYEQYF.

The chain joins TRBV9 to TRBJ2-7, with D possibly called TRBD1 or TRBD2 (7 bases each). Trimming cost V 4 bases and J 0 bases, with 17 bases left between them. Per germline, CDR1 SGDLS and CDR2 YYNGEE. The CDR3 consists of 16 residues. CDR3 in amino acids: CASSSGGRGFSYEQYF. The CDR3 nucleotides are TGTGCCAGCAGCTCGGGGGGCAGGGGGTTCTCCTACGAGCAGTACTTC.

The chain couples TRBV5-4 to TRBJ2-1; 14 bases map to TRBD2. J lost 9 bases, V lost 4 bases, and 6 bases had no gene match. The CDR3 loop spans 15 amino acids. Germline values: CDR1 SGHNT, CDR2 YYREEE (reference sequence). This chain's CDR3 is CASSQGLAGVIEQFF. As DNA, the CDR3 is TGTGCCAGCAGCCAGGGACTAGCGGGAGTGATTGAGCAGTTCTTC.

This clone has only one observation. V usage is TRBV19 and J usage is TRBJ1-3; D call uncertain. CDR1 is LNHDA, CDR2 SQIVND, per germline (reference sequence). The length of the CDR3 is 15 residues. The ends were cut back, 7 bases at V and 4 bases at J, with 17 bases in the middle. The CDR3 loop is CASTLGVAHGNTIYF. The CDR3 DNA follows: TGTGCCAGTACTCTGGGCGTGGCGCACGGAAACACCATATATTTT. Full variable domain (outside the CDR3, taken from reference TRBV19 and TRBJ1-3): DGGITQSPKYLFRKEGQNVTLSCEQNLNHDAMYWYRQDPGQGLRLIYYSQIVNDFQKGDIAEGYSVSREKKESFPLTVTSAQKNPTAFYLCASTLGVAHGNTIYFGEGSWLTVV.